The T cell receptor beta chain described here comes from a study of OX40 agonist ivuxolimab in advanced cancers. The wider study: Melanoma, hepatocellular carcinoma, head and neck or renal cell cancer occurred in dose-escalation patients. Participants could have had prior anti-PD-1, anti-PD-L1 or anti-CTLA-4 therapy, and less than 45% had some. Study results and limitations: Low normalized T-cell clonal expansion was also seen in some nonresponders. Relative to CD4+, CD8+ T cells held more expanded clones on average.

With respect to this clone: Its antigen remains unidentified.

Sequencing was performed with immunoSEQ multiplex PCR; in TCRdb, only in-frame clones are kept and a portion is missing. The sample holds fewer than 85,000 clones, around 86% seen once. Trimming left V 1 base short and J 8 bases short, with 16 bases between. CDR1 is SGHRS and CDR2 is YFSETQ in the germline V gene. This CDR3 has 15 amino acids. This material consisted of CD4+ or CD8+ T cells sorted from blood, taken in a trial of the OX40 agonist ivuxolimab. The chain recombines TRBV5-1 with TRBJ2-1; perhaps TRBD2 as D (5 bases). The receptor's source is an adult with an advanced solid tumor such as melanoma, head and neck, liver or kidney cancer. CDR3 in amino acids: CASSLWSGKVDEQFF. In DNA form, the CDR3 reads TGCGCCAGCAGCTTGTGGTCGGGAAAGGTGGATGAGCAGTTCTTC.